Following are 12 T cell receptor beta chains from one sample sequenced in a study of cytomegalovirus exposure and HLA in healthy donors. 60 Vbeta and 13 Jbeta primers were used in PCR. Some clones are missing from TCRdb's copy, which holds only in-frame ones; the method was immunoSEQ multiplex PCR. The table lists about 95,000 clones, just under 80% of them singletons. Sequencing was carried out using PBMCs. Receptors originate from a woman aged 40 to 49 in good health and CMV-seropositive.

This clone was seen only once. V usage is TRBV6-1 and J usage is TRBJ2-1, with D possibly matching TRBD1 (6 bases). The germline V gene encodes CDR1 MNHNS and CDR2 SASEGT. V dropped 4 bases and J dropped 2 bases, with 18 bases sitting between them. The CDR3 length is 17 residues. CDR3 loop: CASSAGYTGFTYNEQFF. The DNA for the CDR3 is TGTGCCAGCAGTGCGGGGTACACAGGGTTTACCTACAATGAGCAGTTCTTC.

The V call is TRBV27, the J call TRBJ2-1; D call uncertain. Germline CDR1 reads MNHEY; CDR2 reads SMNVEV (reference sequence). CDR3 size: 13 residues. Trimming cost V 6 bases and J 6 bases, with 12 bases left between them. In nucleotides, the CDR3 is TGTGCCAGCAGGGTTCAAGCCCGCAATGAGCAGTTCTTC. Amino acids: CASRVQARNEQFF.

CDR3 in amino acids: CASSLGTSAAYEQYF. CDR3 nucleotides: TGCGCCAGCAGCCTAGGGACTAGCGCCGCCTACGAGCAGTACTTC. This rearrangement joins TRBV5-1 to TRBJ2-7, with TRBD2 matching 10 bases. Germline V gene sequence: CDR1 SGHRS, CDR2 YFSETQ. V lost 4 bases and J lost 2; bases outside the gene matches: 6. CDR3 size: 15 residues.

The rearrangement uses TRBV5-1 and TRBJ1-1; D is possibly TRBD1 (5 bases). Germline V gene data show CDR1 as SGHRS and CDR2 as YFSETQ. CDR3 length: 14 residues. Trimming pared 2 bases from V and 5 bases from J, leaving 13 bases between. The CDR3 loop reads CASSFDGGRTEAFF. CDR3 coding DNA: TGCGCCAGCAGCTTCGACGGGGGGAGAACTGAAGCTTTCTTT.

This clone was seen at least ten times. This chain links TRBV11-2 with TRBJ1-1; D gene ambiguous. Per germline, CDR1 SGHAT and CDR2 FQNNGV. Trimming removed 1 base at V and 6 bases at J, with 9 bases between. CDR3 length equals 13 residues. The CDR3 DNA reads TGTGCCAGCAGCTTAGTACAGTGGGCTGAAGCTTTCTTT. It yields the protein CASSLVQWAEAFF.

This rearrangement joins TRBV18 to TRBJ2-3; D is perhaps TRBD1 (6 bases). This CDR3 region has 17 residues. V dropped 6 bases and J dropped 2 bases, with 21 bases sitting between them. Germline V gene sequence: CDR1 KGHSH, CDR2 LQKENI. The CDR3 bases are TGTGCCAGCTCTCTTGGGTTCACAGGGACGGTCACAGATACGCAGTATTTT. It encodes CASSLGFTGTVTDTQYF.

CDR3 amino acids: CASIPPGGGTEAFF. The CDR3 bases are TGTGCCAGCATCCCCCCGGGGGGCGGGACTGAAGCTTTCTTT. V is TRBV28 and J is TRBJ1-1, with a possible D match to TRBD1 (6 bases). From germline, CDR1 is MDHEN and CDR2 SYDVKM. V lost 7 bases to trimming and J lost 5 bases, with 17 bases between them. This CDR3 region has 14 residues. Full variable domain (rest looked up from reference TRBV28 and TRBJ1-1): DVKVTQSSRYLVKRTGEKVFLECVQDMDHENMFWYRQDPGLGLRLIYFSYDVKMKEKGDIPEGYSVSREKKERFSLILESASTNQTSMYLCASIPPGGGTEAFFGQGTRLTVV.

The chain has TRBV9 and TRBJ1-1, with TRBD1 as a possible D gene (5 bases). Looked up from germline, CDR1 is SGDLS and CDR2 is YYNGEE. The length of the CDR3 is 14 residues. Trimming removed 0 bases at V and 1 base at J, with 7 bases between. This chain's CDR3 is CASSVGGWNTEAFF. DNA of the CDR3: TGTGCCAGCAGCGTAGGGGGCTGGAACACTGAAGCTTTCTTT.

The chain recombines TRBV11-3 with TRBJ2-5; TRBD1 agrees at 7 bases. The CDR3 length is 15 residues. V shed 1 base and J 1 base; nucleotides not matched to a gene: 3. Germline V gene data show CDR1 as SGHNT and CDR2 as YENEEA. CDR3 nucleotides: TGTGCCAGCAGCTTAGGGACAGGAGCCCAAGAGACCCAGTACTTC. It codes for CASSLGTGAQETQYF.

This rearrangement joins TRBV4-1 to TRBJ1-2; tentatively, D is TRBD1 (6 bases). The V and J ends lost 0 bases and 3 bases respectively, with 14 bases between them. Germline V gene data show CDR1 as MGHRA and CDR2 as YSYEKL. The CDR3 covers 16 residues. CDR3 bases: TGCGCCAGCAGCCAAGATGTCCCCGGGGGGCACTATGGCTACACCTTC. Translating gives CASSQDVPGGHYGYTF.

The chain has TRBV7-2 and TRBJ2-5, with D tentatively TRBD1 (5 bases). Per the germline V gene, CDR1 is SGHTA and CDR2 is FQGNSA. The CDR3 consists of 11 residues. Trimming removed 8 bases from V and 4 bases from J, with 8 bases in between. CDR3 in DNA: TGTGCCAGCTCCAGGGCAGAGACCCAGTACTTC. Amino acid sequence: CASSRAETQYF.

The chain links TRBV11-3 to TRBJ2-7; D unresolved. CDR3 length equals 14 residues. Trimming took off 4 bases at V and 3 bases at J, with 13 bases between the two ends. Germline CDR1 SGHNT, CDR2 YENEEA. The chain's CDR3 is CASSSSSLGYEQYF. The CDR3, as DNA: TGTGCCAGCAGCTCCAGCTCTCTAGGCTACGAGCAGTACTTC.